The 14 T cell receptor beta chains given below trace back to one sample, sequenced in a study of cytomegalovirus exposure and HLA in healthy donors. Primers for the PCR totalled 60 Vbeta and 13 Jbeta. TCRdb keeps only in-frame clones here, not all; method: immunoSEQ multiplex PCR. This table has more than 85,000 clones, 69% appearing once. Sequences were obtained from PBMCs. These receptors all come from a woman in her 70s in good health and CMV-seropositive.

The CDR3 nucleotides read TGTGCCAGCAGTTTAATCGGACTAGCGGGGGCCACAGATACGCAGTATTTT. Translated: CASSLIGLAGATDTQYF. The chain has TRBV27 and TRBJ2-3; 13 nucleotides agree with TRBD2. Germline assignment: CDR1 MNHEY and CDR2 SMNVEV (reference sequence). This CDR3 is 17 amino acids long. V shed 2 bases and J 2 bases; nucleotides not matched to a gene: 4.

For the CDR3, the DNA is TGTGCCAGTGCTGCGGGTTTGAATGGGGAGCAGTTCTTC. Amino acid sequence: CASAAGLNGEQFF. This chain links TRBV11-2 with TRBJ2-1; tentatively, D is TRBD2 (5 bases). V gave up 9 bases and J gave up 10 bases, with 19 bases separating them. This CDR3 contains 13 residues. Germline values: CDR1 SGHAT, CDR2 FQNNGV.

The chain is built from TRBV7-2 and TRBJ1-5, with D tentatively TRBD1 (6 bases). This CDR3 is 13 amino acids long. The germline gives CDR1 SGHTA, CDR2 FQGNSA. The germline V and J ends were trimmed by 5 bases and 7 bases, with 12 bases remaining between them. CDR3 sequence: CASSGDTKQPQHF. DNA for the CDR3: TGTGCCAGCAGCGGGGACACCAAGCAGCCCCAGCATTTT.

This chain's CDR3 is CASSDVNRGDTEAFF. CDR3 bases: TGTGCCAGCAGTGATGTCAACAGGGGGGACACTGAAGCTTTCTTT. The gene calls are TRBV25-1 and TRBJ1-1, with 8 bases that match TRBD1. The ends lost 3 bases at V and 3 bases at J; junction bases unmatched: 6. Germline CDR1 and CDR2: MGHDK and SYGVNS. The CDR3 is 15 residues long.

CDR3 coding DNA: TGTGCCAGCAGCCGACCCCTCACTCGAGCGTCTGAGACCCAGTACTTC. Protein product: CASSRPLTRASETQYF. The chain uses TRBV7-9 and TRBJ2-5; no clear D. The CDR3 covers 16 residues. The germline gives CDR1 SEHNR, CDR2 FQNEAQ (reference sequence). Trimming took off 5 bases at V and 5 bases at J, with 21 bases between the two ends. Full variable domain (rest looked up from reference TRBV7-9 and TRBJ2-5): DTGVSQNPRHKITKRGQNVTFRCDPISEHNRLYWYRQTLGQGPEFLTYFQNEAQLEKSRLLSDRFSAERPKGSFSTLEIQRTEQGDSAMYLCASSRPLTRASETQYFGPGTRLLVL.

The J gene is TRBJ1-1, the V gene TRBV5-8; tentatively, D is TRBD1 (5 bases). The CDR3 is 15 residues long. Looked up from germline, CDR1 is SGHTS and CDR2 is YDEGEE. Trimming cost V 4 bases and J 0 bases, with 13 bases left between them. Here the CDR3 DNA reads TGTGCCAGCAGCCGTCGGGCAGGGTTGAACACTGAAGCTTTCTTT. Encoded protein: CASSRRAGLNTEAFF.

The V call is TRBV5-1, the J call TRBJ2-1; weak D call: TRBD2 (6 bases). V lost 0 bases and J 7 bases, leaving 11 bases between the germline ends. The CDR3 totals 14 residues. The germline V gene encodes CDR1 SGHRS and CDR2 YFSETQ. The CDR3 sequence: CASSLAIAENEQFF. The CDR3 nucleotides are TGCGCCAGCAGCTTGGCGATAGCGGAGAATGAGCAGTTCTTC.

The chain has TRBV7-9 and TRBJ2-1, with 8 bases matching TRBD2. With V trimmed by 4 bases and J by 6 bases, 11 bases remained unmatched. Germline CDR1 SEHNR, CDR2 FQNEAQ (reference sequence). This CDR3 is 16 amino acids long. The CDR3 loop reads CASSSSLAGGINEQFF. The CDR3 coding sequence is TGTGCCAGCAGCTCCTCCCTTGCGGGGGGCATCAATGAGCAGTTCTTC.

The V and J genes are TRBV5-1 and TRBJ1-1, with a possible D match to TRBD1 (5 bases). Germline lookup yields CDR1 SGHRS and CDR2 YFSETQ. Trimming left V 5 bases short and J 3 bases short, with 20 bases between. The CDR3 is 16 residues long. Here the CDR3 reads CASSVGQGAGYTEAFF. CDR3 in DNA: TGCGCCAGCAGTGTAGGGCAGGGTGCTGGGTACACTGAAGCTTTCTTT.

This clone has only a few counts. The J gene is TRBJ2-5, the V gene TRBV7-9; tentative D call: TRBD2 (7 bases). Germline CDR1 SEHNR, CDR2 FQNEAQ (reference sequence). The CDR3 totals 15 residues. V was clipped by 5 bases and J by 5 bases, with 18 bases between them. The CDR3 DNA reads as TGTGCCAGCAGCCCGAGGGGGGGCGAGGAGGAGACCCAGTACTTC. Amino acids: CASSPRGGEEETQYF.

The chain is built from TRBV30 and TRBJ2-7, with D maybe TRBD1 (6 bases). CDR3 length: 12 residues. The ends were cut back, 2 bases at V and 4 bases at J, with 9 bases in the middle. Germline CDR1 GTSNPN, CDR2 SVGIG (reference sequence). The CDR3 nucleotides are TGTGCCTGGAGTACCCAGGGGTACGAGCAGTACTTC. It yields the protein CAWSTQGYEQYF.

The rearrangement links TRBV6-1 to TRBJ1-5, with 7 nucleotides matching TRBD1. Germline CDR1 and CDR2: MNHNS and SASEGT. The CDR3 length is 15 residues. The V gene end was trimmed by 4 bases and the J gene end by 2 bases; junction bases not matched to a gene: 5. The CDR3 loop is CASSGEQGRNQPQHF. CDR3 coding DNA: TGTGCCAGCAGTGGGGAACAGGGGCGCAATCAGCCCCAGCATTTT.

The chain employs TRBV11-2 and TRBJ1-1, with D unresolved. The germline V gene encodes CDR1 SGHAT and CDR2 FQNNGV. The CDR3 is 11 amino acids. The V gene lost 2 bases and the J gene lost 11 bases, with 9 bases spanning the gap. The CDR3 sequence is CASSLLADAFF. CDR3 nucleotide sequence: TGTGCCAGCAGCTTATTAGCAGATGCTTTCTTT.

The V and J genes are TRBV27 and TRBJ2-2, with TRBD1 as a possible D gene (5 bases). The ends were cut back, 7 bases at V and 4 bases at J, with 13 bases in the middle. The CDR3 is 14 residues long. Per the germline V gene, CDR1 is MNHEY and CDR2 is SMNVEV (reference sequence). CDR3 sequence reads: CASTLQGTTGELFF. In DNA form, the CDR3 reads TGTGCCAGCACATTGCAGGGTACCACCGGGGAGCTGTTTTTT.